One sample yielded the 2 T cell receptor beta chains listed below, sequenced in a study of blood T cell repertoires in COVID-19. Using immunoSEQ multiplex PCR, the repertoire was profiled, and TCRdb retains in-frame clones only, with some absent. The table includes about 18,000 clones, about 90% detected once. Sequenced sample: peripheral blood. These receptors were taken from a human donor in a cohort sampled during active COVID-19.

The V gene is TRBV7-9, the J gene TRBJ2-3; possible D gene TRBD1, 6 bases. The CDR3 spans 15 residues. V was pared by 1 base and J by 0 bases, with 8 bases between. Per the germline V gene, CDR1 is SEHNR and CDR2 is FQNEAQ (reference sequence). The CDR3 here is CASSLVGASTDTQYF. The CDR3 coding sequence is TGTGCCAGCAGCTTAGTGGGGGCAAGCACAGATACGCAGTATTTT.

V gene TRBV6-6 combines with J gene TRBJ2-1; D perhaps matches TRBD1 (6 bases). The ends were cut back, 7 bases at V and 0 bases at J, with 10 bases in the middle. Per germline, CDR1 MNHNY and CDR2 SVGAGI (reference sequence). CDR3 length: 14 amino acids. The DNA for the CDR3 is TGTGCCAGCATTGGGACAAGCTCCTACAATGAGCAGTTCTTC. It translates to CASIGTSSYNEQFF.